This TCR beta chain is from a study of T cell clonality in common variable immunodeficiency. Broader study findings: What drives increased CVID clonality needs T cell subpopulation sequencing. Compared with controls, CVID subjects had fewer shared TCRbeta clones. TCRbeta clonality was increased in CVID versus healthy controls.

This clone has a count of ten or more. Its matching antigen is unknown. The CDR3 end falls 3 residues outside the read, so it is completed with the germline J gene. Using immunoSEQ multiplex PCR, the repertoire was profiled, and TCRdb retains in-frame clones only, with some absent. Altogether roughly 60,000 clones were found in the sample, and no singletons occur. This CDR3 is 16 amino acids long. J lost 0 bases, V lost 1 base, and 7 bases had no gene match. Germline V gives CDR1 DFQATT, CDR2 SNEGSKA (reference sequence). Patients and controls were mostly of Caucasian heritage. V and J are TRBV20-1 and TRBJ2-7; TRBD1 aligns across 9 bases. The sequenced sample consisted of peripheral blood mononuclear cells. The sequence derives from a person aged 18 to 75 in good health. CDR3 sequence reads: CSARADGQGLSYEQYF. CDR3 DNA (partial): TGCAGTGCTAGAGCGGACGGACAGGGGCTCTCCTACGAG.